This entry lists 29 T cell receptor beta chains sequenced from one sample in a study of regulatory T cells in long-lasting Graves disease (dated by TCRdb to 2020 to 2022). Receptors were amplified or captured by multiplex PCR. TCRdb records Illumina HiSeq 4000 as the sequencer. iRepertoire HTBI primers and Arm-PCR amplification of CDR3 regions were used to construct TCR beta libraries. Clones were called with MiXCR by TCRdb after fastp trimmed the public reads at Q25, and only in-frame beta chains were retained. Rows matching on CDR3 protein sequence are summarized as one entry with the most common DNA and genes. The sample data list 400,000 to 500,000 distinct CDR3 sequences, and 20% to 25% of these were observed just once. The ten largest clones capture about 7% of the sample. The time point label of this sample denotes: persistent/refractory GD, antithyroid drugs over 5 years with positive TRAb. RNA was extracted from PBMCs in TRIzol for both TCR sequencing and RNA sequencing.

The source material was peripheral blood mononuclear cells (PBMCs), sampled when the disease was refractory, from a patient treated with antithyroid drugs. These receptors all come from a female donor with Graves disease.

This clonotype has ten or more counts. The chain combines TRBV14 with TRBJ2-7; D is perhaps TRBD1 (6 bases). The CDR3 runs 15 residues. Trimming left V 4 bases short and J 2 bases short, with 15 bases between. Germline V gene lookup returns CDR1 SGHDN and CDR2 FVKESK. CDR3 sequence: CASSRRDTGAYEQYF. As DNA, the CDR3 is TGTGCCAGCAGCCGCCGGGACACCGGGGCCTACGAGCAGTACTTC.

This clonotype appeared many times. The chain links TRBV20-1 to TRBJ1-1, with D perhaps TRBD1 (5 bases). The ends were cut back, 5 bases at V and 1 base at J, with 14 bases in the middle. The germline gives CDR1 DFQATT, CDR2 SNEGSKA (reference sequence). CDR3 length equals 14 residues. In DNA, the CDR3 is TGCAGTGCTGCCCTTCGGGGCTGGAACACTGAAGCTTTCTTT. This translates into CSAALRGWNTEAFF.

This clonotype was recorded a few times. The chain joins TRBV5-1 to TRBJ2-5; TRBD1 or TRBD2 may be the D gene (5 bases each). Looked up from germline, CDR1 is SGHRS and CDR2 is YFSETQ. V lost 2 bases to trimming and J lost 5 bases, with 16 bases between them. This CDR3 has 15 amino acids. The CDR3 spells CASSFRDLKRETQYF. The CDR3 coding sequence is TGCGCCAGCAGCTTCAGGGACCTAAAGAGGGAGACCCAGTACTTC.

The CDR3 loop reads CATSDPRGSTDTQYF. The CDR3 nucleotides read TGTGCCACCAGTGATCCCAGGGGAAGCACAGATACGCAGTATTTT. This rearrangement joins TRBV24-1 to TRBJ2-3, with D tentatively TRBD1 (6 bases). V shed 3 bases and J shed 0 bases, with 9 bases lying between them. From germline, CDR1 is KGHDR and CDR2 SFDVKD. The CDR3 has 15 residues.

This clonotype was counted at least ten times. This sequence joins TRBV6-5 and TRBJ2-7; D is possibly TRBD2 (5 bases). Deletions cut 0 bases from V and 2 bases from J, with 8 bases between. Per germline, CDR1 MNHEY and CDR2 SVGAGI. This CDR3 is 14 amino acids long. The chain's CDR3 is CASSYSEGAYEQYF. CDR3 DNA: TGTGCCAGCAGTTACTCAGAGGGAGCCTACGAGCAGTACTTC.

About this clonotype itself: Being one base from a much bigger clone, this may be a read error. This sequence joins TRBV20-1 and TRBJ1-1, with TRBD1 identical over 9 bases. This CDR3 has 12 amino acids. Germline V lookup: CDR1 DFQATT, CDR2 SNEGSKA (reference sequence). V shed 6 bases and J 5 bases; nucleotides not matched to a gene: 4. CDR3 sequence: CSAGTGRTEAFF. CDR3 in DNA: TGCAGTGCCGGGACAGGGCGGACTGAAGCTTTCTTT.

This clonotype was seen at least ten times. The V call is TRBV28, the J call TRBJ2-7; 12 nucleotides line up with TRBD2. Germline CDR1 is MDHEN and CDR2 is SYDVKM. V shed 0 bases and J 7 bases; nucleotides not matched to a gene: 10. This CDR3 has 17 residues. DNA of the CDR3: TGTGCCAGCAGTTTATGGGCAGGGCCTGGACTAGCGGGGGAGCAGTACTTC. The encoded protein is CASSLWAGPGLAGEQYF. Using reference TRBV28 and TRBJ2-7 for the parts outside the CDR3, the full variable domain is DVKVTQSSRYLVKRTGEKVFLECVQDMDHENMFWYRQDPGLGLRLIYFSYDVKMKEKGDIPEGYSVSREKKERFSLILESASTNQTSMYLCASSLWAGPGLAGEQYFGPGTRLTVT.

About this clonotype: A single base separates this from a much larger clone, so it may be a read error. The chain is built from TRBV6-5 and TRBJ2-7; 7 nucleotides agree with TRBD1. The germline gives CDR1 MNHEY, CDR2 SVGAGI. J lost 3 bases, V lost 0 bases, and 8 bases had no gene match. The CDR3 runs to 16 residues. In nucleotides, the CDR3 is TGTGCCAGCAGTTACTCCCTCGGACAGGCGATCTACGAGCAGTACTTC. It yields the protein CASSYSLGQAIYEQYF.

This clonotype has only a few counts. The J gene is TRBJ1-5, the V gene TRBV27, with a possible D match to TRBD1 (6 bases). There are 14 residues in the CDR3. Germline V lookup: CDR1 MNHEY, CDR2 SMNVEV (reference sequence). V was shortened by 7 bases and J by 5 bases, with 15 bases between the two germline ends. The DNA for the CDR3 is TGTGCCAGCACGCCTTCACAGGGTGATCAGCCCCAGCATTTT. It encodes CASTPSQGDQPQHF.

This clonotype was counted ten times or more. The chain recombines TRBV5-8 with TRBJ1-1; D gene uncertain. This CDR3 spans 10 amino acids. Germline V gene sequence: CDR1 SGHTS, CDR2 YDEGEE. The ends were cut back, 4 bases at V and 8 bases at J, with 6 bases in the middle. CDR3 residues: CASSPLEAFF. CDR3 DNA sequence: TGTGCCAGCAGCCCTTTAGAAGCTTTCTTT.

At least ten counts were recorded for this clonotype. The CDR3 DNA sequence: TGTGCCAGCAGCTTATCCCAAATCGACAGCTACGAGCAGTACTTC. Its translation: CASSLSQIDSYEQYF. V gene TRBV11-3 combines with J gene TRBJ2-7; D perhaps matches TRBD1 (5 bases). The CDR3 extends over 15 amino acids. Germline-derived CDR1 and CDR2 are SGHNT and YENEEA. The germline V and J ends were trimmed by 2 bases and 3 bases, with 14 bases remaining between them.

This chain joins TRBV20-1 and TRBJ1-5; D is undetermined. The V end lost 2 bases, the J end lost 0 bases, and 8 bases lay between the germline ends. Germline loops: CDR1 DFQATT, CDR2 SNEGSKA (reference sequence). CDR3 size: 14 residues. CDR3 region: CSARRADSNQPQHF. The CDR3 bases are TGCAGTGCTAGACGGGCAGATAGCAATCAGCCCCAGCATTTT.

This rearrangement joins TRBV20-1 to TRBJ2-5; D unresolved. The CDR3 length is 13 residues. Germline CDR1 reads DFQATT; CDR2 reads SNEGSKA (reference sequence). The V end lost 1 base, the J end lost 0 bases, and 6 bases lay between the germline ends. CDR3 loop: CSARVPYQETQYF. CDR3 bases: TGCAGTGCTAGAGTGCCGTACCAAGAGACCCAGTACTTC.

This clonotype was detected a few times. This chain uses TRBV6-1 with TRBJ1-1; D might be TRBD1 (5 bases). CDR1 is MNHNS, CDR2 SASEGT, per germline. The V end was cut by 6 bases, the J end by 0 bases, with 14 bases between. The CDR3 consists of 15 residues. The CDR3 nucleotides read TGTGCCAGCAGCTCGAGTTGGGGGGTGAACACTGAAGCTTTCTTT. Translating gives CASSSSWGVNTEAFF.

This clonotype was seen at least ten times. This chain connects TRBV12-3 or TRBV12-4 to TRBJ1-4; TRBD1 matches at 9 bases. CDR3 length equals 16 residues. With V trimmed by 6 bases and J by 8 bases, 13 bases remained unmatched. The CDR3 loop reads CASSLREGTGWEKLFF. In nucleotides, the CDR3 is TGTGCCAGCAGCCTAAGGGAAGGGACAGGGTGGGAAAAACTGTTTTTT.

The V gene is TRBV5-1, the J gene TRBJ2-7; tentatively, D is TRBD1 (6 bases). The CDR3 totals 14 residues. V lost 4 bases to trimming and J lost 3 bases, with 14 bases between them. Germline V gives CDR1 SGHRS, CDR2 YFSETQ. This chain's CDR3 is CASSIGQWDYEQYF. The DNA for the CDR3 is TGCGCCAGCAGCATAGGACAGTGGGACTACGAGCAGTACTTC.

This clonotype has more than one count but fewer than ten. In nucleotides, the CDR3 is TGTGCCAGTAGTATAGAGCGATACCTAGGTGCGAACACTGAAGCTTTCTTT. Amino acids: CASSIERYLGANTEAFF. This chain links TRBV19 with TRBJ1-1; D is unclear. This CDR3 contains 17 residues. CDR1 is LNHDA and CDR2 is SQIVND in the germline V gene (reference sequence). Trimming took off 0 bases at V and 1 base at J, with 15 bases between the two ends.

This clonotype was recorded many times. The chain combines TRBV12-3 or TRBV12-4 with TRBJ1-1, with D possibly matching TRBD1 (5 bases). The CDR3 covers 15 residues. The V gene lost 8 bases and the J gene lost 5 bases, with 21 bases spanning the gap. For the CDR3, the DNA is TGTGCCAGCGTGGAGAGGGGCGCAGTTAGTACTGAAGCTTTCTTT. Protein: CASVERGAVSTEAFF.

This clonotype has ten or more counts. The V call is TRBV2, the J call TRBJ2-5; 8 bases are shared with TRBD1. Looked up from germline, CDR1 is SNHLY and CDR2 is FYNNEI. CDR3 length: 14 amino acids. V lost 9 bases, J lost 4 bases, and 10 bases stayed unmatched. The CDR3 region is CASSPDRVRETQYF. CDR3 DNA: TGTGCCAGTAGCCCGGACAGGGTTCGAGAGACCCAGTACTTC.

The genes are TRBV27 and TRBJ2-4; 7 nucleotides agree with TRBD1. CDR1 and CDR2 from the germline V gene are MNHEY and SMNVEV (reference sequence). This CDR3 has 16 residues. With V trimmed by 2 bases and J by 0 bases, 4 bases remained unmatched. The CDR3 coding sequence is TGTGCCAGCAGTTTACAGGGGGACCTAGCCAAAAACATTCAGTACTTC. This gives the protein CASSLQGDLAKNIQYF.

This clonotype was picked up many times. This chain connects TRBV20-1 to TRBJ1-2, with D unclear. The CDR3 totals 15 residues. Germline V gene lookup returns CDR1 DFQATT and CDR2 SNEGSKA (reference sequence). Trimming shortened V by 1 base and J by 1 base, and 13 bases separated the two germline ends. CDR3 in amino acids: CSARAQYSFNYGYTF. As DNA, the CDR3 is TGCAGTGCTAGAGCCCAATACAGCTTTAACTATGGCTACACCTTC.

This clonotype was observed once. In nucleotides, the CDR3 is TGTGCCAGCAGCCAAGATTCGGGGTTCCACGAGCAGTACTTC. Protein sequence: CASSQDSGFHEQYF. The chain employs TRBV3-1 and TRBJ2-7, with a possible D match to TRBD2 (5 bases). Deletions cut 0 bases from V and 5 bases from J, with 11 bases between. This CDR3 has 14 residues. Germline V gene data show CDR1 as LGHDT and CDR2 as YNNKEL (reference sequence).

The chain uses TRBV20-1 and TRBJ2-7, with a possible D match to TRBD1 (6 bases). Germline loops: CDR1 DFQATT, CDR2 SNEGSKA (reference sequence). The CDR3 contains 12 residues. Trimming removed 3 bases from V and 4 bases from J, with 10 bases in between. The chain's CDR3 is CSASTGIYEQYF. Written as DNA, the CDR3 is TGCAGTGCTAGTACAGGGATATACGAGCAGTACTTC.

This clonotype showed up many times. This sequence joins TRBV7-9 and TRBJ2-5; D might be TRBD1 or TRBD2, each matching 5 bases. V shed 8 bases and J shed 7 bases, with 17 bases lying between them. Germline lookup yields CDR1 SEHNR and CDR2 FQNEAQ (reference sequence). The CDR3 has 13 amino acids. This CDR3 reads CASRTLTDRTQYF. As DNA, the CDR3 is TGTGCCAGCCGGACTCTCACCGACAGGACCCAGTACTTC.

The sample holds a few counts of this clonotype. The genes are TRBV27 and TRBJ1-5; the match to TRBD1 covers 10 bases. Losses at the gene ends were 5 bases for V and 9 bases for J; bases not matched to a gene: 13. CDR1 MNHEY and CDR2 SMNVEV come from the germline V gene (reference sequence). The CDR3 loop spans 16 amino acids. The CDR3 region has the DNA TGTGCCAGCAGTGCTCGGGACAGGGGCCCCTTTGGGCCCCAGCATTTT. As protein: CASSARDRGPFGPQHF.

The CDR3 protein is CASSTTGDPDYGYTF. Here the CDR3 DNA reads TGTGCCAGTAGCACTACAGGGGATCCGGACTATGGCTACACCTTC. The V and J genes are TRBV19 and TRBJ1-2; 7 nucleotides align to TRBD1. The CDR3 runs 15 residues. V lost 6 bases and J lost 3; bases outside the gene matches: 10. Germline V gives CDR1 LNHDA, CDR2 SQIVND (reference sequence).

This chain links TRBV7-6 with TRBJ2-6; D gene ambiguous. Trimming removed 1 base at V and 2 bases at J, with 9 bases between. The CDR3 contains 16 residues. From germline, CDR1 is SGHVS and CDR2 FNYEAQ. CDR3: CASSLVYGTGANVLTF. CDR3 nucleotides: TGTGCCAGCAGCTTAGTGTATGGGACTGGGGCCAACGTCCTGACTTTC.

This clonotype came up a few times. This sequence joins TRBV6-1 and TRBJ2-2; maybe TRBD2 (6 bases). The V end lost 5 bases, the J end lost 1 base, and 14 bases lay between the germline ends. This CDR3 spans 16 amino acids. Germline V gene sequence: CDR1 MNHNS, CDR2 SASEGT. CDR3 region: CASSLDPAGNTGELFF. CDR3 sequence (DNA): TGTGCCAGCAGTCTAGATCCAGCGGGGAACACCGGGGAGCTGTTTTTT.

This clonotype was seen a few times. The J gene is TRBJ1-2, the V gene TRBV4-1; 9 bases are shared with TRBD1. V lost 3 bases to trimming and J lost 5 bases; unmatched junction nucleotides: 7. Germline-derived CDR1 and CDR2 are MGHRA and YSYEKL. The CDR3 runs to 15 residues. Here the CDR3 reads CASSHLQGAGYGYTF. In DNA form, the CDR3 reads TGCGCCAGCAGCCACTTACAGGGGGCCGGATATGGCTACACCTTC.